This is a list of T cell receptor beta chains from one sample in a study of T-cell reconstitution after alpha-beta-depleted transplantation in children. TCRdb re-analysed the PCR reads in MiXCR, keeping a single row per CDR3 protein. The table has about a million distinct CDR3 sequences, roughly 31% seen once; the top ten hold roughly 31%. The sample was PBMCs, mostly from graft donor cells, taken 360 days after TCRalphabeta/CD19-depleted stem cell transplant. These receptor sequences come from a boy under two years old who had a stem cell transplant for SCID, so the T cells may come from the graft donor. The CDR3 runs from the conserved cysteine through the conserved F or W. The D gene is left open where the match is weak. Size values are once, few and many counts, or a class for expanded clones, and some rows have none.

many | - | TRBJ2-1 | TRBV11-3 | CASSLGGTEQFF | TGTGCCAGCAGCTTAGGAGGGACTGAGCAGTTCTTC
few | - | TRBJ2-1 | TRBV28 | CASSFPFAAGDTHNEQFF | TGTGCCAGCAGTTTCCCTTTTGCCGCCGGGGACACGCACAATGAGCAGTTCTTC
- | TRBD2 | TRBJ2-7 | TRBV4-2 | CASSKGGTSGGKVYEQYF | TGTGCCAGCAGCAAAGGTGGGACTAGCGGGGGGAAGGTCTACGAGCAGTACTTC
- | - | TRBJ2-7 | TRBV7-2 | CASSPGWGIISYEQYF | TGTGCCAGCAGCCCAGGGTGGGGAATTATCTCCTACGAGCAGTACTTC
- | TRBD2 | TRBJ2-2 | TRBV20-1 | CSARGGGRVAGELFF | TGCAGTGCTAGAGGAGGCGGGAGGGTGGCCGGGGAGCTGTTTTTT
many | - | TRBJ2-7 | TRBV27 | CASSKHILYEQYF | TGTGCCAGCAGTAAGCACATTCTCTACGAGCAGTACTTC
- | TRBD2 | TRBJ2-3 | TRBV29-1 | CSVEPGLVSLSTDTQYF | TGCAGCGTTGAACCGGGACTAGTTTCCCTTAGCACAGATACGCAGTATTTT
- | - | TRBJ2-4 | TRBV4-3 | CASSQVTGNLAKNIQYF | TGCGCCAGCAGCCAAGTAACGGGTAACTTAGCCAAAAACATTCAGTACTTC
- | TRBD2 | TRBJ2-5 | TRBV6-2/TRBV6-3 | CASSPPPLAGGGTQYF | TGTGCCAGCAGTCCGCCCCCACTAGCGGGGGGTGGGACCCAGTACTTC
- | - | TRBJ2-3 | TRBV9 | CASSPWATGYTDTQYF | TGTGCCAGCAGCCCGTGGGCAACAGGCTACACAGATACGCAGTATTTT
- | - | TRBJ1-1 | TRBV20-1 | CSARESMNTEAFF | TGCAGTGCTCGAGAGAGCATGAACACTGAAGCTTTCTTT
- | - | TRBJ1-6 | TRBV15 | CATSRDITGSLHF | TGTGCCACCAGCAGAGATATTACAGGGAGCCTCCACTTT
few | - | TRBJ1-4 | TRBV2 | CASTKDGSWEKLFF | TGTGCCAGCACCAAGGATGGCTCGTGGGAAAAACTGTTTTTT
- | - | TRBJ2-5 | TRBV9 | CASSVWPGGGETQYF | TGTGCCAGCAGCGTATGGCCAGGGGGAGGAGAGACCCAGTACTTC
many | - | TRBJ2-7 | TRBV29-1 | CSVEDSIRDKPYEQYF | TGCAGCGTTGAAGATTCAATCCGGGACAAGCCCTACGAGCAGTACTTC
- | - | TRBJ2-6 | TRBV3-1 | CASSPRGYLSGANVLTF | TGTGCCAGCAGCCCCCGGGGATACCTCTCTGGGGCCAACGTCCTGACTTTC
- | - | TRBJ1-1 | TRBV2 | CASSEGLTENTEAFF | TGTGCCAGCAGTGAAGGCCTAACAGAGAACACTGAAGCTTTCTTT